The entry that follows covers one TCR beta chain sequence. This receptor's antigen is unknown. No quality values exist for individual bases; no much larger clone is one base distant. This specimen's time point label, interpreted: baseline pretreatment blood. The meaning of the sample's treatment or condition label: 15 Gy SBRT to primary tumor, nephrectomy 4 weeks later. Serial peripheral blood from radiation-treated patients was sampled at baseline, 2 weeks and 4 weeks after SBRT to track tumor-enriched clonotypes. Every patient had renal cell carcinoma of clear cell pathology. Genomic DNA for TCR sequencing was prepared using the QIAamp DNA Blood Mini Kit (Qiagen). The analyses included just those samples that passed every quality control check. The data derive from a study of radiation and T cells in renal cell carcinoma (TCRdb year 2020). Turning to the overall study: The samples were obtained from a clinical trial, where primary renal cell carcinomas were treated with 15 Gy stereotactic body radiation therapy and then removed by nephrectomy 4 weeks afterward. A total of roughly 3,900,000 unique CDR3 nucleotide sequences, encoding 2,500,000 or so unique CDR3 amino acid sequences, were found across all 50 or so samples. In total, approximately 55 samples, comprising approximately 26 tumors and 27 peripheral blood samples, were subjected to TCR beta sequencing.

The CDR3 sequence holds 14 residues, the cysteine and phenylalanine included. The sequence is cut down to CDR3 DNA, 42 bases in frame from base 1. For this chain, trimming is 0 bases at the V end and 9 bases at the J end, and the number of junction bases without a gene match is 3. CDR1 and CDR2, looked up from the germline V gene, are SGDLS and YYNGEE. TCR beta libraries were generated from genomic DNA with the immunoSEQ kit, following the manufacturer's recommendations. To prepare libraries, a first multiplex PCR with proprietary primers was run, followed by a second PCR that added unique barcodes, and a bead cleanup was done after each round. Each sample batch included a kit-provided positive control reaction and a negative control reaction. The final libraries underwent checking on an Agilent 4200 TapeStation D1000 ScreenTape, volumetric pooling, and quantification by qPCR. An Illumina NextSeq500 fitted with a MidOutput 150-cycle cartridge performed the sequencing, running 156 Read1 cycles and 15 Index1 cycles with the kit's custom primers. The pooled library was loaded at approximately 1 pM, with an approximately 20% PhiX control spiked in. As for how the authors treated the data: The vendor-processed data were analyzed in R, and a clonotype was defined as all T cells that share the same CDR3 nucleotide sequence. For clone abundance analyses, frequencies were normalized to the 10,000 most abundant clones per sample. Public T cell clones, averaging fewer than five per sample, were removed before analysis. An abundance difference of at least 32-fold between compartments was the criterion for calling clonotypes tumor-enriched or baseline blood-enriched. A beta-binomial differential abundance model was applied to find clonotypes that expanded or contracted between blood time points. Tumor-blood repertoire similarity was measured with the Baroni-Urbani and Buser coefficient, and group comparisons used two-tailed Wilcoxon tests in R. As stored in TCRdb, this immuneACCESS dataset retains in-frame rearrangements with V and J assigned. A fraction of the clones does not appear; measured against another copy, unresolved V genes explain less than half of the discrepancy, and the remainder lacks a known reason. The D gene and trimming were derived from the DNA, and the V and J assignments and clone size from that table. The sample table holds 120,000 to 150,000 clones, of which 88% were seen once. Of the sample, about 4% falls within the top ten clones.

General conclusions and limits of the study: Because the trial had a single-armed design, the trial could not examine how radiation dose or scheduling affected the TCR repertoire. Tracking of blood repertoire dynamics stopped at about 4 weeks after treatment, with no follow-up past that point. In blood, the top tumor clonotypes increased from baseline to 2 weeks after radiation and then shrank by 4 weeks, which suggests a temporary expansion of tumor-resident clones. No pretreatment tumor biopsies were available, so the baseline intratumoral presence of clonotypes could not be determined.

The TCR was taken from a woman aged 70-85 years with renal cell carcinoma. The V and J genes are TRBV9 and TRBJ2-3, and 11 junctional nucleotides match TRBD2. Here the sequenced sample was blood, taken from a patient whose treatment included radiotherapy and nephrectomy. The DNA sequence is TGTGCCAGCAGCGTAGCTACTAGCGGGGGCACGCAGTATTTT. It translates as CASSVATSGGTQYF. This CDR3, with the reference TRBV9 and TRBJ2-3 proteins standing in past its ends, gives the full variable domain DSGVTQTPKHLITATGQRVTLRCSPRSGDLSVYWYQQSLDQGLQFLIQYYNGEERAKGNILERFSAQQFPDLHSELNLSSLELGDSALYFCASSVATSGGTQYFGPGTRLTVL.